The clone carrying this T cell receptor (beta chain) has at least ten counts. Antigen specificity is unknown. The data belong to a study of CD8 T cells in ankylosing spondylitis. Findings and caveats of the study: A TCR beta motif of under ten highly homologous variants appeared characteristic of ankylosing spondylitis blood. Clones tied to disease were said to be significantly enriched in matched ankylosing spondylitis synovial fluid.

This CDR3 contains 14 residues. Germline V gene data show CDR1 as SGHRS and CDR2 as YFSETQ. Trimming took off 6 bases at V and 3 bases at J, with 15 bases between the two ends. TCRdb redid the calling of the 5' RACE reads with MiXCR, one entry per CDR3 protein. The data contain about 200,000 distinct CDR3 sequences, approximately 24% of them seen just once; the ten biggest clones take up about 7%. The specimen sequenced was blood, either unsorted or a sorted T cell fraction (not recorded which). The chain joins TRBV5-1 to TRBJ1-1; D is uncertain. The receptor's source is a male donor with ankylosing spondylitis or in good health (not recorded which). The CDR3: CASTQAQRDTEAFF. The CDR3 bases are TGCGCCAGCACCCAGGCCCAGAGGGACACTGAAGCTTTCTTT. The whole variable domain, remainder taken from reference TRBV5-1 and TRBJ1-1, is KAGVTQTPRYLIKTRGQQVTLSCSPISGHRSVSWYQQTPGQGLQFLFEYFSETQRNKGNFPGRFSGRQFSNSRSEMNVSTLELGDSALYLCASTQAQRDTEAFFGQGTRLTVV.